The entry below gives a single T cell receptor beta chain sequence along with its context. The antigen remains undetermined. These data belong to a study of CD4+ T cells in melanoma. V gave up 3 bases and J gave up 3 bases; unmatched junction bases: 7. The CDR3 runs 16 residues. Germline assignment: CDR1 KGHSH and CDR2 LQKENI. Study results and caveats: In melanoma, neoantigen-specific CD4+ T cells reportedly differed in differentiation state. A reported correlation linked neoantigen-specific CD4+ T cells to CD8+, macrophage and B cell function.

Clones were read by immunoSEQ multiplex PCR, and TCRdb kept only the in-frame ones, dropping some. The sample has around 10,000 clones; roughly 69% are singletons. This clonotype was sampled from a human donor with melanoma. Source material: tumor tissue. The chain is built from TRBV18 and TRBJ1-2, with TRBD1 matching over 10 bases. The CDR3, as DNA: TGTGCCAGCTCACCTTCCGACAGGGGGCAATACTATGGCTACACCTTC. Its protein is CASSPSDRGQYYGYTF.